There are many counts of the clone carrying this T cell receptor (beta chain). Its antigen is currently unknown. These data are taken from a study of T-cell reconstitution after alpha-beta-depleted transplantation in children. Study results and limitations: At the one-year point after transplant, T-cell counts and TCRbeta diversity were found to come mostly from T cells that had been newly produced. The study reportedly traced alpha-beta T cells about two months after transplant to several hundred expanded graft clones.

The J segment lost 7 bases and the V segment lost 2 bases, leaving 1 base of the junction unmatched. This CDR3 is built from 13 residues. The germline V gene encodes CDR1 SGHRS and CDR2 YFSETQ. A library of TCRbeta sequences, prepared with unique molecular identifiers, was generated. TCRdb analysed the PCR reads with MiXCR anew, one entry per CDR3 protein. Here the sample spans about 160,000 distinct CDR3 sequences, over 8.5% being singletons. The chain joins TRBV5-1 to TRBJ1-4, with 8 bases that match TRBD1. Sequenced here: PBMCs, sampled before TCRalphabeta/CD19-depleted stem cell transplant. This sequence was found in a boy aged 2 to 9 with acute myeloid leukemia, due to receive a stem cell transplant. Here the CDR3 reads CASSFQGAEKLFF. CDR3 in DNA: TGCGCCAGCAGCTTCCAGGGGGCTGAAAAACTGTTTTTT.